This T cell receptor beta chain is from a study of T cell clonality in common variable immunodeficiency. Whole-study results and caveats: TCRbeta clonality was increased in CVID versus healthy controls. In common variable immunodeficiency, TCR beta chains reportedly carried fewer deletions and N-nucleotide insertions. CVID subjects shared fewer TCRbeta clones than healthy controls did.

The trim removed 0 bases at V and 6 bases at J, leaving 6 bases unmatched. This CDR3 has 15 residues. Germline lookup yields CDR1 DFQATT and CDR2 SNEGSKA (reference sequence). Of CVID subjects, about 14 were female and fewer than 30 male, mean age about 40. This clone has ten or more counts. No antigen is known for it. Read coverage stops 3 residues before the CDR3 terminus; the germline J gene supplies the remainder. Measured with immunoSEQ multiplex PCR; TCRdb has only the in-frame clones, and not every one. This repertoire holds nearly 20,000 clones, and none appear only once. The source of this sequence is a human donor with common variable immunodeficiency. The chain is built from TRBV20-1 and TRBJ2-7, with 12 bases matching TRBD1. The sample comprised peripheral blood mononuclear cells. The DNA read from the CDR3 is TGCAGTGCTAGAGATAGGGACAGGGGGCAGTTCGAG. Protein product: CSARDRDRGQFE. The CDR3, in full, reads CSARDRDRGQFEQYF.